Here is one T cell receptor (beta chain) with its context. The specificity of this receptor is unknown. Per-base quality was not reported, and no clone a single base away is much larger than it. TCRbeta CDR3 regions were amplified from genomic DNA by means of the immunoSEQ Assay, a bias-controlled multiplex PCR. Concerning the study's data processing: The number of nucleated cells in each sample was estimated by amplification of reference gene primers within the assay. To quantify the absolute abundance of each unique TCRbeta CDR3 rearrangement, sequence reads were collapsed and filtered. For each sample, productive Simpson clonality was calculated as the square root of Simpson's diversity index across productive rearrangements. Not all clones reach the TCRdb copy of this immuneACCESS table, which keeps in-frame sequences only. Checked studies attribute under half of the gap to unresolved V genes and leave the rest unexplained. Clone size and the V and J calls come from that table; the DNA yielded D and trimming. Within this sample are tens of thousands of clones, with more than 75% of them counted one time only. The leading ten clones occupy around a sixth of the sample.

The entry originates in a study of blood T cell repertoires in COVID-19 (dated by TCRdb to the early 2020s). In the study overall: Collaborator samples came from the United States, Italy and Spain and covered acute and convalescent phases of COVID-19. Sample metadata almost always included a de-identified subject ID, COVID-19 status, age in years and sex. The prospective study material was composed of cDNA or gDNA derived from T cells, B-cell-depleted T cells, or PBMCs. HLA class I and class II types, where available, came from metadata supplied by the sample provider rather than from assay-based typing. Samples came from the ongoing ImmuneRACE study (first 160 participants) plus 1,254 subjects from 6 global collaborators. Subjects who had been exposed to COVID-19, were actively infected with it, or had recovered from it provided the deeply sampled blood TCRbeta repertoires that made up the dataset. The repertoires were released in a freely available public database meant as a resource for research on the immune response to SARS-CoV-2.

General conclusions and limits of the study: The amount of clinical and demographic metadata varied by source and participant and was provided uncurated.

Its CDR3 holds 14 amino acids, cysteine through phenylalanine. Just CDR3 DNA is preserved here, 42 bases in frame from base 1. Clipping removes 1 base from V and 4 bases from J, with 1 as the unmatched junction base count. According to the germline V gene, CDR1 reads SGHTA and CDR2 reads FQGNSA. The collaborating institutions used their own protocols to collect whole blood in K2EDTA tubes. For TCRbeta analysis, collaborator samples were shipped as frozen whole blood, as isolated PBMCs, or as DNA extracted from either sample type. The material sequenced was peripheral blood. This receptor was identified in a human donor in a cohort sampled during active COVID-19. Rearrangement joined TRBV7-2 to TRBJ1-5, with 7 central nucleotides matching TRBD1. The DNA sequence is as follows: TGTGCCAGCAGCTTAGTACAGGGGAATCAGCCCCAGCATTTT. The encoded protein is CASSLVQGNQPQHF. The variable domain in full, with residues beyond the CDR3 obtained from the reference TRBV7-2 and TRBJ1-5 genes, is GAGVSQSPSNKVTEKGKDVELRCDPISGHTALYWYRQSLGQGLEFLIYFQGNSAPDKSGLPSDRFSAERTGGSVSTLTIQRTQQEDSAVYLCASSLVQGNQPQHFGDGTRLSIL.